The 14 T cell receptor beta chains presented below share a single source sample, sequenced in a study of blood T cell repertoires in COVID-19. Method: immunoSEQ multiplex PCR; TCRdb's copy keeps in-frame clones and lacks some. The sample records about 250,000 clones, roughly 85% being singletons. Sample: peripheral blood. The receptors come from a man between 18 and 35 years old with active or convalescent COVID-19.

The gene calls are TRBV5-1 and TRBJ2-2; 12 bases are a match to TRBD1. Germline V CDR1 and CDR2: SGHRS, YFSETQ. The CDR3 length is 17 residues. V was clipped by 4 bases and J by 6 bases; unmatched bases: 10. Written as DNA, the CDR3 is TGCGCCAGCAGCCTCCGGCGGGACAGGGGGCAGGCCGGGGAGCTGTTTTTT. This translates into CASSLRRDRGQAGELFF.

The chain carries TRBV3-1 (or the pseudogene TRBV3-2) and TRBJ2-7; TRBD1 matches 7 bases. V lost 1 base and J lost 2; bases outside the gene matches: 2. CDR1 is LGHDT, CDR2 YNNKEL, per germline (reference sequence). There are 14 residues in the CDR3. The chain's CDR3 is CASSQGDRAYEQYF. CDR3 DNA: TGTGCCAGCAGCCAAGGGGACAGAGCCTACGAGCAGTACTTC.

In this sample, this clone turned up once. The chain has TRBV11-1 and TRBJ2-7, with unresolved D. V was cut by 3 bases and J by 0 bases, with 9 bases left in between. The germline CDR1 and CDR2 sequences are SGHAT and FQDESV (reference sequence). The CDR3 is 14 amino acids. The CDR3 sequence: CASSFGRISYEQYF. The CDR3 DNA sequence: TGTGCCAGCAGCTTCGGTCGAATCTCCTACGAGCAGTACTTC. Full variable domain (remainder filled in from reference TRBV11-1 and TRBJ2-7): EAEVAQSPRYKITEKSQAVAFWCDPISGHATLYWYRQILGQGPELLVQFQDESVVDDSQLPKDRFSAERLKGVDSTLKIQPAELGDSAMYLCASSFGRISYEQYFGPGTRLTVT.

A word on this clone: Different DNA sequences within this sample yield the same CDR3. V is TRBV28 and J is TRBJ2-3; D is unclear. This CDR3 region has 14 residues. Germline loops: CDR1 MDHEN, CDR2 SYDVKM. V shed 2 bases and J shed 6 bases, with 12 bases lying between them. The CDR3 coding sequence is TGTGCCAGCAGTTTAGACCGGGTTAGGGATACGCAGTATTTT. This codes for CASSLDRVRDTQYF.

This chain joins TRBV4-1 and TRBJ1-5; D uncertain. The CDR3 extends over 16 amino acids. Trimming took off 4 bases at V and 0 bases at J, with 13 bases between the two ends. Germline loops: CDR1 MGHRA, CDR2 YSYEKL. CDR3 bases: TGCGCCAGCAGCCCGCACGGGGAGGGTAGCAATCAGCCCCAGCATTTT. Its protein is CASSPHGEGSNQPQHF.

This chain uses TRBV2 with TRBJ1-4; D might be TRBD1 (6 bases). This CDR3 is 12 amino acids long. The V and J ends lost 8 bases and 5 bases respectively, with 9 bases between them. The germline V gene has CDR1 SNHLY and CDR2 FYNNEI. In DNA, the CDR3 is TGTGCCAGCGTTGGACAGAATGAAAAACTGTTTTTT. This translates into CASVGQNEKLFF.

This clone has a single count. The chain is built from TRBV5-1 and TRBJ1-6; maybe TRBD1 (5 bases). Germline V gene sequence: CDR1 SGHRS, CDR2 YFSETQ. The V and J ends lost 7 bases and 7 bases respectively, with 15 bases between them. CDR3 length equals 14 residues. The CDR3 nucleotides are TGCGCCAGCCAGACGGGGGGTACGAATTCACCCCTCCACTTT. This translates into CASQTGGTNSPLHF.

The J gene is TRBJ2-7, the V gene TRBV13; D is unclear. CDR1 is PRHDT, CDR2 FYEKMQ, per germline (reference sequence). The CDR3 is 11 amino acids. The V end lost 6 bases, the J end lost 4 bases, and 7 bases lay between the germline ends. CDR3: CASRQKYEQYF. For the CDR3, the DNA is TGTGCCAGCAGACAGAAATACGAGCAGTACTTC. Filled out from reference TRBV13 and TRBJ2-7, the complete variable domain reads AAGVIQSPRHLIKEKRETATLKCYPIPRHDTVYWYQQGPGQDPQFLISFYEKMQSDKGSIPDRFSAQQFSDYHSELNMSSLELGDSALYFCASRQKYEQYFGPGTRLTVT.

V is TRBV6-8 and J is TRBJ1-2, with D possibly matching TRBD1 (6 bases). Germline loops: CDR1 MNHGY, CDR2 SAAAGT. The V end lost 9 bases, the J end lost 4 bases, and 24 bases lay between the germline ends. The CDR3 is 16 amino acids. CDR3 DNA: TGTGCCAGATCTGGGAGGGGGGGGGCGCCAGGCTATGGCTACACCTTC. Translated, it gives CARSGRGGAPGYGYTF.

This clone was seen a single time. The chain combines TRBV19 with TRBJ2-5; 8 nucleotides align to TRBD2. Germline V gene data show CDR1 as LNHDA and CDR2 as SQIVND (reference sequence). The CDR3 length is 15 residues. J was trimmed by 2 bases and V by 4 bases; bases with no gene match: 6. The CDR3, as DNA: TGTGCCAGTAGTAAGGGTAGCGGGGAACAAGAGACCCAGTACTTC. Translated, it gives CASSKGSGEQETQYF.

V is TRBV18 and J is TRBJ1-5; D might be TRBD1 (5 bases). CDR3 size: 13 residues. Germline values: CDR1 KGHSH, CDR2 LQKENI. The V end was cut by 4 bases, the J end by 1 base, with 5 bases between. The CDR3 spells CASSRQSNQPQHF. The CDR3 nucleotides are TGTGCCAGCTCACGACAGAGCAATCAGCCCCAGCATTTT.

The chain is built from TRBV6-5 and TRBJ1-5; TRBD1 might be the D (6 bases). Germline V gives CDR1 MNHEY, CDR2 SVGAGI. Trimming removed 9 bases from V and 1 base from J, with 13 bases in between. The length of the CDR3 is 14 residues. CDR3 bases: TGTGCCAGTAGCCCGGGACAAAGCAATCAGCCCCAGCATTTT. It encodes CASSPGQSNQPQHF.

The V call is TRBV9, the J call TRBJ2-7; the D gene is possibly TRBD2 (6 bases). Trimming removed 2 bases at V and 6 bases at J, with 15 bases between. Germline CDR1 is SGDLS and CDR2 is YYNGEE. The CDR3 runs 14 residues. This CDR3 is CASSVTSGGTEQYF. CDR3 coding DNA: TGTGCCAGCAGCGTCACCTCAGGAGGGACCGAGCAGTACTTC.

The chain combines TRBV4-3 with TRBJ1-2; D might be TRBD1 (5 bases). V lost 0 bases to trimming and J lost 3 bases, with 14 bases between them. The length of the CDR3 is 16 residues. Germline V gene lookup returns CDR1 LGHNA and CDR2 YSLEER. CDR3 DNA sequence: TGCGCCAGCAGCCAAGATTTCGGGGGAAGGGACTATGGCTACACCTTC. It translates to CASSQDFGGRDYGYTF.